The T cell receptor (beta chain) under discussion was sequenced for a study of T cells in tuberculosis. Notes on the study in general: Smaller alpha distances in active tuberculosis partly reflected shorter CDR3-alpha lengths. GMM-specific TCRs were nearer to active tuberculosis alpha repertoires, suggesting expansion. Cases with active tuberculosis were adults, while controls were adolescents.

Assay: immunoSEQ multiplex PCR; the TCRdb copy retains only in-frame clones and omits some. The sample has fewer than 55,000 clones, about 95% seen once. The CDR3 extends over 14 amino acids. Germline CDR1 GTSNPN, CDR2 SVGIG (reference sequence). The germline V and J ends were trimmed by 7 bases and 4 bases, with 14 bases remaining between them. Regarding this clone: Its antigen is currently unknown.

The sample comprised PBMCs. This chain joins TRBV30 and TRBJ2-6, with D possibly matching TRBD2 (6 bases). The receptor was isolated from a donor aged 10-29 years with latent tuberculosis or without tuberculosis infection. CDR3 sequence: CASIRGSGANVLTF. CDR3 coding DNA: TGTGCCTCGATACGGGGGTCCGGGGCCAACGTCCTGACTTTC.